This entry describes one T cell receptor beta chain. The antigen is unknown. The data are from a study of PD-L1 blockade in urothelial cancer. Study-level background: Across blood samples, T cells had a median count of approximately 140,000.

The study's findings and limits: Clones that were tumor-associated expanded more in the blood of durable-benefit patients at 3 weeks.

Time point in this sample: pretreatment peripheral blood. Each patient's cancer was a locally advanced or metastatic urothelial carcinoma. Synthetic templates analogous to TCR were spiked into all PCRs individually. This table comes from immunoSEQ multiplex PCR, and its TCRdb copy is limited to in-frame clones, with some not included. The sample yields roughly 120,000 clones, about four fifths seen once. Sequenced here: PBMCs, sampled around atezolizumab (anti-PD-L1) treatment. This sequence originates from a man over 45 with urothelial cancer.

The CDR3: CASSLISGTNTGELFF. In DNA form, the CDR3 reads TGTGCCAGCAGCTTAATTAGCGGGACGAACACCGGGGAGCTGTTTTTT. The chain employs TRBV7-3 and TRBJ2-2, with TRBD2 matching 8 bases. CDR1 is SGHTA, CDR2 FQGTGA, per germline. The CDR3 consists of 16 residues. Germline trimming cut 1 base from V and 0 bases from J; bases unmatched to any gene: 1. Variable domain in full (rest from reference TRBV7-3 and TRBJ2-2): GAGVSQTPSNKVTEKGKYVELRCDPISGHTALYWYRQSLGQGPEFLIYFQGTGAADDSGLPNDRFFAVRPEGSVSTLKIQRTERGDSAVYLCASSLISGTNTGELFFGEGSRLTVL.